The clone carrying this T cell receptor (beta chain) occurred many times. The source of the sample is a study of T-cell reconstitution after alpha-beta-depleted transplantation in children. This CDR3 has 17 residues. V was shortened by 0 bases and J by 4 bases, with 17 bases between the two germline ends. CDR1 is SGHKS and CDR2 is YYEKEE in the germline V gene (reference sequence). As it was prepared, the TCRbeta library received unique molecular identifiers. TCRdb recomputed calls from the PCR reads with MiXCR, one row per CDR3 protein. The sample carries approximately 91,000 distinct CDR3 sequences, about 8% recorded once.

This rearrangement joins TRBV5-5 to TRBJ1-5; weak D call: TRBD1 (6 bases). The sequence was obtained from a human donor who donated a stem cell graft to a child with congenital amegakaryocytic thrombocytopenia. This sample comprised PBMCs from the stem cell graft donor, obtained from the stem cell graft. CDR3 loop: CASSLVGGPGYNQPQHF. The CDR3 bases are TGTGCCAGCAGCTTGGTGGGGGGCCCGGGCTATAATCAGCCCCAGCATTTT.